This T cell receptor beta chain was found in a study of shared clonotypes between healthy human individuals. The CDR3 extends over 17 amino acids. V shed 1 base and J shed 8 bases, with 21 bases lying between them. The germline V gene has CDR1 SGHVS and CDR2 FQNEAQ. Of note for this clone: Its cognate antigen is unknown.

Whole-study results and caveats: Rarefaction indicated that sorted-subset sequencing remained incomplete although depth was large. A handful of donors had around 5% of their naive CD4 clonotypes in common.

Authors' processing steps: In the immunoSEQ data, sequences were junction-only and lacked quality scores, so filtering differed. The assay was immunoSEQ multiplex PCR, and TCRdb's table has in-frame clones only and misses some. V and J calls and clone size are given by that table; D and trimming were obtained from the DNA. The table records about 1.1 million clones, approximately 80% of them present only once. This sequence originates from a man younger than 30 in good health. Some clones in this sample may be carry-over from other donors' samples. Sequencing input: memory CD4+ T cells from PBMCs. The subset was: CD45RA-negative fraction. The chain links TRBV7-8 to TRBJ2-1, with D unclear. In nucleotides, the CDR3 is TGTGCCAGCAGCTTAGGGGTGCCTTGGCAAACTGGCGATGAGCAGTTCTTC. As protein: CASSLGVPWQTGDEQFF.